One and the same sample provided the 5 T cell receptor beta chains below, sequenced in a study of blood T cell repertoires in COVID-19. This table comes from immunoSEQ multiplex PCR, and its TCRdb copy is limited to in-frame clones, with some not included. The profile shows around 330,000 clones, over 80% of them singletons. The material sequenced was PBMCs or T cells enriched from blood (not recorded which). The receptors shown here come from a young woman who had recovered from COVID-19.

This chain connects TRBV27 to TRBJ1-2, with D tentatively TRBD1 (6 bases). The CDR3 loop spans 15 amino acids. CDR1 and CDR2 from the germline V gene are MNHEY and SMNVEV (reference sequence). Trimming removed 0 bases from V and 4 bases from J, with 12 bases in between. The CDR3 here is CASSLSKWTAYGYTF. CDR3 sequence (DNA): TGTGCCAGCAGTTTATCGAAATGGACAGCCTATGGCTACACCTTC.

The CDR3 nucleotides read TGCAGCGTTGAACTCCAGGGAACTGAAGCTTTCTTT. Amino acid sequence: CSVELQGTEAFF. The chain links TRBV29-1 to TRBJ1-1, with a tentative D call TRBD1 (5 bases). The CDR3 runs to 12 residues. Germline values: CDR1 SQVTM, CDR2 ANQGSEA. V lost 2 bases to trimming and J lost 5 bases, with 9 bases between them.

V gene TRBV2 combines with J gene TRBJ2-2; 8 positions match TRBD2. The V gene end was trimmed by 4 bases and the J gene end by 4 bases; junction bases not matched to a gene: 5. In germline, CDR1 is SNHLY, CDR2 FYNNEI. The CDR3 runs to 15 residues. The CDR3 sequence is CASSVTGGSTGELFF. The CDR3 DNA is TGTGCCAGCAGTGTGACGGGAGGGAGCACCGGGGAGCTGTTTTTT.

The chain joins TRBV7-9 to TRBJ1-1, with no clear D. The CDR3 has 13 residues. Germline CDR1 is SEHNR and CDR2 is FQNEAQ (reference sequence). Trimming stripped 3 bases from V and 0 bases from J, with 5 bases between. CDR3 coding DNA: TGTGCCAGCAGCTTGAGGATGAACACTGAAGCTTTCTTT. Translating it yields CASSLRMNTEAFF. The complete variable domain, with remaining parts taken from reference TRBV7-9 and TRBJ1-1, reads DTGVSQNPRHKITKRGQNVTFRCDPISEHNRLYWYRQTLGQGPEFLTYFQNEAQLEKSRLLSDRFSAERPKGSFSTLEIQRTEQGDSAMYLCASSLRMNTEAFFGQGTRLTVV.

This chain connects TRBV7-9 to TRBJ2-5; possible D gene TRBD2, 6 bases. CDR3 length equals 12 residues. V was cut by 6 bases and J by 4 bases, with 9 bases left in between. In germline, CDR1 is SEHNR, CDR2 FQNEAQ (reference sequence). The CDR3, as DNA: TGTGCCAGCAGGGGACTGGGAGAGACCCAGTACTTC. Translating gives CASRGLGETQYF.